A selection of T cell receptor beta chains follows, all from one sample in a study of control samples from healthy donors and cancer patients. The data were produced by immunoSEQ multiplex PCR, yet TCRdb's version contains in-frame clones alone and is incomplete. The sample yields tens of thousands of clones, around 91% seen once. The specimen sequenced was PBMCs. All receptors derive from a man in his sixties with colorectal cancer. Each CDR3 is given with its conserved first and last residue.

TRBV5-1,TRBJ2-5,CASSLGAESETQYF
TRBV18,TRBJ1-5,CASSPPGGSNQPQHF
TRBV7-2,TRBJ2-5,CASSLRGRGLQETQYF
TRBV10-3,TRBJ2-1,CAISEASIDEQFF
TRBV6-5,TRBJ1-1,CASSLTGSLEAFF
TRBV12-3/TRBV12-4,TRBJ1-2,CASSLGDHQGYTF
TRBV19,TRBJ2-1,CASSNGGLHEQFF
TRBV3-1/TRBV3-2,TRBJ1-2,CASSQGGNYGYTF
TRBV19,TRBJ2-5,CASSIVGSGGARETQYF
TRBV13,TRBJ1-1,CASTMRGGEAFF
TRBV30,TRBJ2-3,CAWLWGTDTQYF
TRBV6-2/TRBV6-3,TRBJ1-2,CASSYSFGGEGYGYTF
TRBV9,TRBJ2-3,CASSLMAADTQYF
TRBV27,TRBJ1-2,CASSPAGTGVYGYTF
TRBV2,TRBJ1-6,CASSLGEGSPLHF
TRBV2,TRBJ1-6,CASSVMSPHSPLHF
TRBV24-1,TRBJ1-5,CATSEGGVGNQPQHF
TRBV12-3/TRBV12-4,TRBJ2-2,CASSYHTGELFF
TRBV5-4,TRBJ1-1,CASSSGRETMNTEAFF
TRBV6-2/TRBV6-3,TRBJ1-2,CASSSSTGVNYGYTF
TRBV18,TRBJ2-3,CASSPGAGDTDTQYF
TRBV4-3,TRBJ2-2,CASSQVWTSGGAVTGELFF
TRBV19,TRBJ2-3,CASSIGRGGYRPDTQYF
TRBV28,TRBJ1-1,CASSPGQGGKAFF
TRBV5-5,TRBJ2-5,CASFSQGIGTQYF
TRBV9,TRBJ2-5,CASSDTGLAQETQYF
TRBV18,TRBJ2-7,CASSPRDGSYEQYF
TRBV19,TRBJ1-1,CASSINTEAFF
TRBV19,TRBJ1-2,CASSIGAAFYGYTF
TRBV6-5,TRBJ1-2,CASSYTANYGYTF
TRBV9,TRBJ1-2,CASSVEGTAYGYTF
TRBV5-4,TRBJ1-1,CASSPGVMNTEAFF
TRBV3-1/TRBV3-2,TRBJ1-6,CASSLGGQINSPLHF
TRBV18,TRBJ2-5,CASSPPSGETQYF
TRBV6-5,TRBJ1-2,CASSVVQGSGYTF
TRBV2,TRBJ2-1,CASSLKRDGYNEQFF
TRBV3-1/TRBV3-2,TRBJ2-7,CASSLSGLAYEQYF
TRBV28,TRBJ2-1,CASPPGPDNEQFF